This T cell receptor (beta chain) was captured in a study of blood T cell repertoires in COVID-19. Turning to the study itself: Whether acute or convalescent, the COVID-19 samples came from the United States, Italy and Spain.

Per the original data handling: Reference gene primer amplification gave nucleated cell count estimates. Assay used: immunoSEQ multiplex PCR; TCRdb lists only in-frame clones, some missing. The V and J calls and clone size come from that table; D and trimming were worked out from the DNA. The sample holds about 150,000 clones, over 75% seen once. Enrollment of patients from Seattle took place during active infection, with longitudinal follow-up. V lost 5 bases and J lost 2; bases outside the gene matches: 12. This CDR3 is built from 16 residues. Germline V lookup: CDR1 ENHRY, CDR2 SYGVKD. Sequenced input: peripheral blood. The source is a man aged 18 to 29 with COVID-19, enrolled during active disease. The rearrangement uses TRBV10-3 and TRBJ2-7; TRBD1 matches 7 bases. CDR3 coding DNA: TGTGCCATCAGTCGACAGGGCCCCGAAGGTCCCTACGAGCAGTACTTC. It encodes CAISRQGPEGPYEQYF.